These 9 T cell receptor beta chains came from one sample sequenced in a study of cytomegalovirus exposure and HLA in healthy donors (dated by TCRdb to the late 2010s). Libraries came from the immunoSEQ multiplex PCR assay. For the multiplex PCR, a mixture combining 60 forward primers for TCR Vbeta segments and 13 reverse primers for TCR Jbeta segments was used. This is the immuneACCESS table as TCRdb keeps it, with only in-frame sequences that have V and J called. A part of the clones is gone; compared with another copy, unresolved V genes explain less than half, and the rest is unexplained. This sample gives about 160,000 clones in total; 60% to 75% of them show up just once. In total, the top ten clones hold approximately 3.1% of the sample. The sample was PBMCs. Every receptor here comes from a woman aged 45 to 65 in good health and CMV-seropositive.

This clone was seen only once. The rearrangement uses TRBV5-4 and TRBJ1-2; 9 bases fit TRBD1. CDR1 is SGHNT and CDR2 is YYREEE in the germline V gene (reference sequence). The CDR3 consists of 15 residues. V gave up 0 bases and J gave up 8 bases; unmatched junction bases: 8. The CDR3 region has the DNA TGTGCCAGCAGCTTGGAAGGGGGACAGGGTTGCGGCTACACCTTC. Protein sequence: CASSLEGGQGCGYTF.

The rearrangement joins TRBV5-4 to TRBJ1-2; 10 nucleotides align to TRBD1. The V gene's germline CDR1 is SGHNT and CDR2 YYREEE (reference sequence). J gave up 1 base and V 3 bases, and 3 bases lay outside the gene matches. This CDR3 spans 15 amino acids. DNA of the CDR3: TGTGCCAGCAGCTCCGGACAGGGGGATAACTATGGCTACACCTTC. Protein: CASSSGQGDNYGYTF.

The chain carries TRBV5-1 and TRBJ1-2, with TRBD1 matching 8 bases. Germline V gene lookup returns CDR1 SGHRS and CDR2 YFSETQ. V shed 0 bases, J shed 7 bases, and the junction held 5 bases outside the gene matches. CDR3 size: 14 residues. CDR3 sequence: CASSLVPGGVGYTF. CDR3 DNA sequence: TGCGCCAGCAGCTTGGTTCCAGGGGGCGTTGGCTACACCTTC.

The chain uses TRBV7-8 and TRBJ1-1, with a tentative D call TRBD1 (5 bases). The germline CDR1 and CDR2 sequences are SGHVS and FQNEAQ. The CDR3 has 16 amino acids. Trimming took off 5 bases at V and 4 bases at J, with 20 bases between the two ends. The CDR3 protein is CASSQSRQSTGTEAFF. CDR3 DNA sequence: TGTGCCAGCAGCCAATCCCGACAGTCCACGGGCACTGAAGCTTTCTTT. Full variable domain (remainder filled in from reference TRBV7-8 and TRBJ1-1): GAGVSQSPRYKVAKRGQDVALRCDPISGHVSLFWYQQALGQGPEFLTYFQNEAQLDKSGLPSDRFFAERPEGSVSTLKIQRTQQEDSAVYLCASSQSRQSTGTEAFFGQGTRLTVV.

CDR3 DNA sequence: TGTGCCAGCAGTATCGGACAGGGGCCTGGCTACACCTTC. Its translation: CASSIGQGPGYTF. V gene TRBV6-5 combines with J gene TRBJ1-2; the match to TRBD1 covers 9 bases. Germline CDR1 reads MNHEY; CDR2 reads SVGAGI. This CDR3 is 13 amino acids long. V was clipped by 5 bases and J by 7 bases; unmatched bases: 5.

The rearrangement joins TRBV6-1 to TRBJ1-6, with TRBD1 matching over 7 bases. The CDR3 has 16 amino acids. CDR1 is MNHNS and CDR2 is SASEGT in the germline V gene. J gave up 6 bases and V 4 bases, and 9 bases lay outside the gene matches. The CDR3 coding sequence is TGTGCCAGCAGTGGGAACAGGGGCGGCGTTAATTCACCCCTCCACTTT. Translated: CASSGNRGGVNSPLHF.

V is TRBV2 and J is TRBJ1-2; perhaps TRBD1 as D (6 bases). Between the trimmed V and J ends, which lost 3 bases and 7 bases, there was a span of 9 bases. Germline V gene lookup returns CDR1 SNHLY and CDR2 FYNNEI. The CDR3 extends over 12 amino acids. CDR3 nucleotides: TGTGCCAGCAGTGACAGGGGACCTGGCTACACCTTC. Protein product: CASSDRGPGYTF.

V is TRBV11-2 and J is TRBJ2-2; TRBD1 aligns across 7 bases. Germline lookup yields CDR1 SGHAT and CDR2 FQNNGV. With V trimmed by 7 bases and J by 7 bases, 3 bases remained unmatched. This CDR3 has 12 residues. The CDR3 is CASKGAGGELFF. For the CDR3, the DNA is TGTGCCAGCAAGGGGGCAGGCGGGGAGCTGTTTTTT.

V usage is TRBV25-1 and J usage is TRBJ1-1, with D unresolved. The CDR3 covers 15 residues. Germline V gene data show CDR1 as MGHDK and CDR2 as SYGVNS. V shed 3 bases and J shed 0 bases, with 11 bases lying between them. The CDR3, as DNA: TGTGCCAGCAGTGATACGGGAAGCATGAACACTGAAGCTTTCTTT. It encodes CASSDTGSMNTEAFF.